Below, one T cell receptor beta chain is given with its context. As yet, its antigen is unknown. Eight reactions per sample, run separately, yielded cDNA. Nested PCRs of around 16 and 10 cycles, two in total, were run on TCRalpha and TCRbeta cDNA. With the 5' RACE reads reprocessed, TCRdb shows one record per CDR3 protein and no DNA. The table for this sample gives some 150,000 distinct CDR3 sequences. These data originate in a study of monozygotic twins with inflammatory bowel disease. Overall study findings and caveats: What may have added variability to patient repertoires is that immunosuppressive treatments differed.

The germline V gene encodes CDR1 SGDLS and CDR2 YYNGEE. This CDR3 comprises 13 residues. The sample was blood. This TCR came from a human donor with ulcerative colitis or Crohn's disease, or a healthy co-twin of an affected twin (not recorded which). The J gene is TRBJ2-5, the V gene TRBV9. CDR3 residues: CASSVGATETQYF.